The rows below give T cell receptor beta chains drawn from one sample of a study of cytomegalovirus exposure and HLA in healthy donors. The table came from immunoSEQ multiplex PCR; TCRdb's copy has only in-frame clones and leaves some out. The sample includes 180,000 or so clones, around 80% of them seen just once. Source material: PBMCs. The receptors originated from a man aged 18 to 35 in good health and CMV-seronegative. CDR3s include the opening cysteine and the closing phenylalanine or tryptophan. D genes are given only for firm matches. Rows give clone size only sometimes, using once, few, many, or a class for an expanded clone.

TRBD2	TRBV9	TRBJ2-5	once	CASSEGTSGGTQETQYF	TGTGCCAGCAGCGAGGGAACTAGCGGGGGGACACAAGAGACCCAGTACTTC
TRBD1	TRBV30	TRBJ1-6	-	CAWSPGQGHSPLHF	TGTGCCTGGAGTCCCGGACAGGGCCATTCACCCCTCCACTTT
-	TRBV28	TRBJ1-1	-	CASSLGGHGMNTEAFF	TGTGCCAGCAGTTTAGGGGGCCACGGCATGAACACTGAAGCTTTCTTT
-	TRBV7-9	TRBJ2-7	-	CSSSPTGLFYEQYF	TGTTCCAGCAGCCCGACAGGTCTCTTCTACGAGCAGTACTTC
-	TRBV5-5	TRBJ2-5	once	CASSLGVAETQYF	TGTGCCAGCAGCTTGGGTGTAGCGGAGACCCAGTACTTC
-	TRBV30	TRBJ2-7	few	CAWTTTGTQYEQYF	TGTGCCTGGACCACAACCGGGACTCAATACGAGCAGTACTTC
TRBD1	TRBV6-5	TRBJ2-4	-	CASSYTGTGKNIQYF	TGTGCCAGCAGTTACACGGGGACAGGGAAAAACATTCAGTACTTC
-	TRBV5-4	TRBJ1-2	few	CASSLNSNYGYTF	TGTGCCAGCAGCCTTAACTCGAACTATGGCTACACCTTC
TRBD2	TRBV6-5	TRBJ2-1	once	CASRESGVNNEQFF	TGTGCCAGCAGGGAGAGCGGGGTAAACAATGAGCAGTTCTTC
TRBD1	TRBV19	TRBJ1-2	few	CASSRKAPGTGTYGYTF	TGTGCCAGTAGTAGGAAAGCACCCGGGACAGGTACATATGGCTACACCTTC
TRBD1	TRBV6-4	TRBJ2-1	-	CASSATGGIVQFF	TGTGCCAGCAGTGCGACAGGGGGCATAGTGCAGTTCTTC
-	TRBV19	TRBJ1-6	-	CASSQGLSPLHF	TGTGCCAGTAGTCAGGGACTTTCACCCCTCCACTTT
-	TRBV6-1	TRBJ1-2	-	CASSEAAGVHDYGYTF	TGTGCCAGCAGTGAAGCCGCAGGGGTACATGACTATGGCTACACCTTC
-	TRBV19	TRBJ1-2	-	CASSWGGADGYTF	TGTGCCAGTAGTTGGGGGGGCGCGGATGGCTACACCTTC
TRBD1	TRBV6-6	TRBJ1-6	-	CASSYGGGGSPLHF	TGTGCCAGCAGTTACGGAGGGGGCGGTTCACCCCTCCACTTT
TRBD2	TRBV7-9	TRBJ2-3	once	CASSESGISTDTQYF	TGTGCCAGCAGCGAAAGCGGGATCAGCACAGATACGCAGTATTTT
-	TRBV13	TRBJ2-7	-	CASSPGQTYEQYF	TGTGCCAGCAGCCCCGGACAGACCTACGAGCAGTACTTC
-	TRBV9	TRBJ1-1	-	CASSVITGRDTEAFF	TGTGCCAGCAGCGTCATTACAGGGAGGGACACTGAAGCTTTCTTT